This TCR beta chain was recorded in a study of cytomegalovirus exposure and HLA in healthy donors. Findings and limits, study-wide: Later analysis associated a missense DCLRE1C variant with TCR beta V- and J-gene trimming.

Germline V gives CDR1 SEHNR, CDR2 FQNEAQ (reference sequence). V was cut by 0 bases and J by 3 bases, with 9 bases left in between. This CDR3 has 14 residues. For this clone: The antigen remains unidentified.

Use of 60 Vbeta and 13 Jbeta primers characterized the PCR. Per the authors' pipeline: An analysis performed later counted roughly 80 million unique TCR beta chains (roughly 11 million of them shared). Sequenced by immunoSEQ multiplex PCR; TCRdb stores in-frame clones only, minus some. The V and J calls and clone size come from that table; D and trimming were worked out from the DNA. The sample has approximately 180,000 clones; around 87% are singletons. This clonotype originated in a woman under 30 in good health and CMV-seronegative. The material sequenced was PBMCs. The V gene is TRBV7-9, the J gene TRBJ2-7, with a tentative D call TRBD2 (5 bases). The CDR3 DNA sequence: TGTGCCAGCAGCTTAGCGGGAGTTAACTACGAGCAGTACTTC. Protein sequence: CASSLAGVNYEQYF.